This record concerns one T cell receptor (beta chain) sequence. The data stem from a study of blood T cell repertoires in COVID-19. Looking at the study overall: In each case, the material was cDNA or gDNA derived from T cells, B-cell-depleted T cells, or PBMCs.

The authors' processing: How many nucleated cells were present was estimated from reference gene primer amplification. The table came from immunoSEQ multiplex PCR; TCRdb's copy has only in-frame clones and leaves some out. D and trimming were read from the DNA, whereas the V and J calls and clone size are those reported in that table. The data contain under 250,000 clones, roughly nine tenths of them singletons. Unmatched junction bases numbered 8, after V lost 3 bases and J lost 5 bases. Germline lookup yields CDR1 SEHNR and CDR2 FQNEAQ (reference sequence). CDR3 length equals 15 residues. Donors were grouped by their self-reported clinical history.

The sequenced sample was PBMCs or T cells enriched from blood (not recorded which). V gene TRBV7-9 combines with J gene TRBJ2-7; 9 bases are shared with TRBD1. The sequence derives from a woman aged 18 to 35 in a cohort exposed to, infected with or recovered from COVID-19 (not recorded which). DNA of the CDR3: TGTGCCAGCAGCTTCGTCGGGACAGGGAGGAACGAGCAGTACTTC. Protein sequence: CASSFVGTGRNEQYF.